This T cell receptor beta chain was recorded in a study of human T cells and chemical hapten exposure. Study at large: Sensitization employed 2% DPC on approximately 2 cm by approximately 2 cm of upper inner arm skin. All patients underwent weekly scalp dosing with diphenylcyclopropenone for the full roughly 24-week study.

Time point given: patch test 3, about 24 weeks after DPC sensitization. Noted treatment: therapeutic diphenylcyclopropenone sensitization with weekly scalp DPC. Sequencing started from total RNA isolated from unfractionated whole blood. TCRdb fed the RACE reads into MiXCR, producing one record per CDR3 protein. The table lists roughly 90,000 distinct CDR3 sequences, approximately 10% of them singletons. Trimming stripped 5 bases from V and 5 bases from J, with 13 bases between. The CDR3 has 14 residues. Per germline, CDR1 SEHNR and CDR2 FQNEAQ (reference sequence). This chain links TRBV7-9 with TRBJ1-5; D not certain. The receptor's source is a young woman with alopecia areata. Some clones in this sample may be carry-over from other donors' samples. The source material was whole blood, sampled in connection with sensitization to the hapten diphenylcyclopropenone (DPC). As DNA, the CDR3 is TGTGCCAGCAGCGCAGCCGGCGGCGATCAGCCCCAGCATTTT. It is translated as CASSAAGGDQPQHF. The full variable domain, completed using reference TRBV7-9 and TRBJ1-5, is DTGVSQNPRHKITKRGQNVTFRCDPISEHNRLYWYRQTLGQGPEFLTYFQNEAQLEKSRLLSDRFSAERPKGSFSTLEIQRTEQGDSAMYLCASSAAGGDQPQHFGDGTRLSIL.